The present T cell receptor beta chain was sequenced within a study of cytomegalovirus exposure and HLA in healthy donors. For the study at large: Among the 350 to 500 donors who were genotyped, about 84% fell in the genetic ancestry cluster that is associated with self-reported Caucasian donors.

CDR1 is SGHRS, CDR2 YFSETQ, per germline. The V and J ends lost 3 bases and 8 bases, in that order; junction bases with no gene match: 8. This CDR3 spans 17 amino acids. About this clone itself: The antigen remains undetermined.

Whole-study findings and limits: The later analysis indicated that the majority of CMV-associated TCR beta chains appeared HLA-restricted. Immune exposure was documented only through CMV serostatus. A likely sequencing artifact accounted for one observed cluster of highly shared sequence variants.

The PCR contained 60 Vbeta and 13 Jbeta primers. The method was immunoSEQ multiplex PCR; TCRdb's version includes in-frame clones alone and lacks a portion of them. The sample has under 200,000 clones; 80% to 85% are singletons. This receptor was identified in a boy aged 2 to 10 in good health and CMV-seronegative. The chain has TRBV5-1 and TRBJ2-1; 16 nucleotides line up with TRBD2. The source material was PBMCs. CDR3 sequence (DNA): TGCGCCAGCAGCTCCGGGACTAGCGGGAGGGCCCAGGATGAGCAGTTCTTC. It codes for CASSSGTSGRAQDEQFF.